This T cell receptor beta chain was identified during a study of T-cell reconstitution after alpha-beta-depleted transplantation in children (dated by TCRdb to about 2016). With respect to the entire study: T-cell immune reconstitution after TCRalphabeta/CD19-depleted allogeneic hematopoietic cell transplantation in children was quantitatively tracked in the study by means of TCR repertoire profiling.

A word on this clonotype: No antigen is known for it. Within one base of it there is no much larger clone, and no base qualities were kept.

The library was made by PCR. This sample was sequenced with an Illumina HiSeq 2500. To normalize quantification of the TCRbeta repertoire, the TCR libraries were built with molecular barcoding that relied on unique molecular identifiers. TCRdb's own reprocessing of the public reads used fastp at Q25 and MiXCR and kept productive beta chains. Rows with one shared CDR3 protein collapse into an entry with the most common genes and DNA. In this sample the table shows roughly 610,000 distinct CDR3 sequences, 8% to 11% of which occur a single time. The ten biggest clones cover about 4% of the sample. V gives up 6 bases and J gives up 2 bases, and the segment between their germline ends measures 5 bases. In the germline V gene, CDR1 corresponds to SQVTM and CDR2 to ANQGSEA. Reading from cysteine to phenylalanine, the CDR3 counts 12 amino acids. Only the CDR3 region is kept as DNA, spanning 36 bases read in frame from base 1.

The source was PBMCs from the stem cell graft donor, collected from the stem cell graft. The rearrangement combines TRBV29-1 with TRBJ2-6; there is no confident call for the D gene. The TCR sequence derives from a human donor who donated a stem cell graft to a child with acute myeloid leukemia. The CDR3 in this case is CSVRAGANVLTF. Here is the DNA: TGCAGCGTCCGCGCTGGGGCCAACGTCCTGACTTTC. Extended through the reference TRBV29-1 and TRBJ2-6 proteins, this CDR3 yields the full variable domain: SAVISQKPSRDICQRGTSLTIQCQVDSQVTMMFWYRQQPGQSLTLIATANQGSEATYESGFVIDKFPISRPNLTFSTLTVSNMSPEDSSIYLCSVRAGANVLTFGAGSRLTVL.